This TCR beta chain was recorded in a study of blood T cell repertoires in COVID-19. Generated by immunoSEQ multiplex PCR, the TCRdb table keeps only in-frame clones and is missing some. This sample has 250,000 to 300,000 clones, with about 91% found just once. Germline CDR1 reads SGHVS; CDR2 reads FQNEAQ. CDR3 length: 15 residues. Trimming removed 3 bases from V and 3 bases from J; junction bases left unmatched: 5. The chain carries TRBV7-8 and TRBJ1-3, with 7 bases fitting TRBD1. The source is a human donor in a cohort exposed to, infected with or recovered from COVID-19 (not recorded which). The donor label of this sample is uncertain. Source material: PBMCs or T cells enriched from blood (not recorded which). In DNA form, the CDR3 reads TGTGCCAGCAGCTTGACAGGGCAGAATGGAAACACCATATATTTT. Translating gives CASSLTGQNGNTIYF. The full variable domain, with the rest looked up from reference TRBV7-8 and TRBJ1-3, is GAGVSQSPRYKVAKRGQDVALRCDPISGHVSLFWYQQALGQGPEFLTYFQNEAQLDKSGLPSDRFFAERPEGSVSTLKIQRTQQEDSAVYLCASSLTGQNGNTIYFGEGSWLTVV.